This passage covers 7 T cell receptor beta chains from one sample sequenced in a study of T cells in Graves' hyperthyroidism and ophthalmopathy. RNA transcripts were the template for amplifying TCR beta CDR3 regions. The HTBI primer set was used in a first-round RT-PCR of the TCR CDR3. TCRdb reprocessed the multiplex PCR reads with MiXCR, giving one entry per CDR3 protein. The sample has roughly 750,000 distinct CDR3 sequences, roughly 15% seen once; the top ten hold 8.4%. Material for sequencing was blood. Receptor source: a man aged 18 to 30 with Graves' hyperthyroidism.

In this sample, this clonotype turned up many times. This rearrangement joins TRBV28 to TRBJ1-1; 7 positions agree with TRBD1. The ends lost 7 bases at V and 8 bases at J; junction bases unmatched: 7. The CDR3 extends over 12 amino acids. Germline V lookup: CDR1 MDHEN, CDR2 SYDVKM. The CDR3 DNA reads TGTGCCAGCACCTTTGGGACAGCCGAAGCTTTCTTT. Amino acid sequence: CASTFGTAEAFF.

The chain recombines TRBV5-4 with TRBJ2-5; the D gene could be TRBD1 or TRBD2 (5 bases each). The ends were cut back, 0 bases at V and 1 base at J, with 10 bases in the middle. CDR1 and CDR2 (germline): SGHNT, YYREEE (reference sequence). This CDR3 spans 15 amino acids. The CDR3 here is CASSLVGTTQETQYF. The CDR3, as DNA: TGTGCCAGCAGCTTGGTGGGGACCACCCAAGAGACCCAGTACTTC.

Of note for this clonotype: With a much larger clone just one base away, this may be a read error. V is TRBV6-2 or TRBV6-3 and J is TRBJ2-2, with D perhaps TRBD2 (6 bases). The CDR3 contains 14 residues. Germline loops: CDR1 MNHEY, CDR2 SVGEGT. Trimming took 3 bases from V and 5 from J, leaving 10 bases between them. Written as DNA, the CDR3 is TGTGCCAGCAGTTATGGCGGGGAGACCGGGGAGCTGTTTTTT. Protein sequence: CASSYGGETGELFF.

The count of this clonotype is one. A much larger clonotype is one base distant, so this may be a read error. The rearrangement links TRBV5-5 to TRBJ2-1; the D gene is possibly TRBD1 (6 bases). The CDR3 has 16 amino acids. Germline loops: CDR1 SGHKS, CDR2 YYEKEE (reference sequence). CDR3: CASGLESGDIVNEQFF. DNA for the CDR3: TGTGCCAGCGGCTTGGAATCAGGGGACATCGTCAATGAGCAGTTCTTC.

On this clonotype itself: A much larger clone differs from this one at a single base, so this may be a read error. This chain joins TRBV28 and TRBJ2-7; 9 nucleotides agree with TRBD1. This CDR3 contains 14 residues. After removal of 7 bases from V and 5 bases from J, the junction contained 9 bases not matched to a gene. The germline V gene encodes CDR1 MDHEN and CDR2 SYDVKM. CDR3 residues: CASTPGTGSHEQYF. CDR3 nucleotides: TGTGCCAGCACCCCCGGGACAGGGAGCCACGAGCAGTACTTC.

The chain employs TRBV20-1 and TRBJ2-1; 8 positions agree with TRBD1. From germline, CDR1 is DFQATT and CDR2 SNEGSKA (reference sequence). CDR3 length equals 13 residues. The V segment lost 4 bases and the J segment 4 bases; nucleotides outside the gene matches: 3. CDR3 sequence (DNA): TGCAGTGCTAACGGACAGGGTTACAATGAGCAGTTCTTC. As protein: CSANGQGYNEQFF.

This clonotype has more than one count but fewer than ten. J is TRBJ2-5 and V is TRBV20-1, with D possibly matching TRBD2 (5 bases). Trimming took 1 base from V and 5 from J, leaving 8 bases between them. Germline V gene sequence: CDR1 DFQATT, CDR2 SNEGSKA (reference sequence). CDR3 length equals 12 residues. CDR3 nucleotide sequence: TGCAGTGCTAGAGGAGGGTCCGAGACCCAGTACTTC. Translation gives CSARGGSETQYF.